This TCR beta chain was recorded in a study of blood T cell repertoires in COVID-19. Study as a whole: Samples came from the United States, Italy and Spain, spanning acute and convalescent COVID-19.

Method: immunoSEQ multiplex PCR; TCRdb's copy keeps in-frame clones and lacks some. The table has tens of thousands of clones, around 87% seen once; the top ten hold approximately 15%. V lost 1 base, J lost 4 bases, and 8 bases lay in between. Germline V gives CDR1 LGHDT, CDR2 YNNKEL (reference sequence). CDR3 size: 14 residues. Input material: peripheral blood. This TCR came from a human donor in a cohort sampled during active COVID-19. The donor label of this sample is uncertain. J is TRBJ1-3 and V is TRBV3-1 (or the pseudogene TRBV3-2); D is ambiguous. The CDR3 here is CASSQVPFGNTIYF. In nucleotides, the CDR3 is TGTGCCAGCAGCCAAGTTCCCTTCGGAAACACCATATATTTT.